A selection of T cell receptor beta chains follows, all from one sample in a study of Ad26.COV2.S vaccination and SARS-CoV-2 variants. Profiled with immunoSEQ multiplex PCR; TCRdb holds only in-frame clones, not every one. The sample lists hundreds of thousands of clones, over 75% seen once, with approximately 12% in the top ten. The sample was peripheral blood, taken in a trial of Ad26.COV2.S vaccine versus placebo. These receptor sequences come from a person between 18 and 65 years old who received the Ad26.COV2.S COVID-19 vaccine or a placebo. Both conserved end residues are part of each CDR3. A D gene is named only where the DNA matches it firmly. Some rows mark clone size as missing; the rest say once, few, many or name a class of expanded clone.

>.|TRBV5-1|16|TRBJ2-3|TRBD2
CASSFESGRAPDTQYF
TGCGCCAGCAGCTTTGAGAGCGGGAGGGCTCCAGATACGCAGTATTTT
>.|TRBV7-6|15|TRBJ1-4|.
CASSLRVSTNEKLFF
TGTGCCAGCAGCCTCCGGGTCTCAACTAATGAAAAACTGTTTTTT
>once|TRBV12-3/TRBV12-4|11|TRBJ1-1|.
CASSLAVEAFF
TGTGCCAGCAGTTTAGCGGTTGAAGCTTTCTTT
>.|TRBV9|14|TRBJ1-1|.
CASSPLGGITEAFF
TGTGCCAGCAGCCCTTTGGGGGGAATCACTGAAGCTTTCTTT
>.|TRBV5-5|14|TRBJ2-3|TRBD2
CASSLWQGGDTQYF
TGTGCCAGCAGCTTGTGGCAGGGAGGGGATACGCAGTATTTT
>.|TRBV5-5|15|TRBJ1-4|.
CASSLIPGYNEKLFF
TGTGCCAGCAGCTTGATTCCGGGGTATAATGAAAAACTGTTTTTT
>.|TRBV14|15|TRBJ2-1|TRBD1
CASSHWTGAYNEQFF
TGTGCCAGCAGCCACTGGACAGGGGCCTACAATGAGCAGTTCTTC
>.|TRBV28|15|TRBJ1-6|.
CASSSLVGSNSPLHF
TGTGCCAGCAGTTCCCTCGTGGGGAGTAATTCACCCCTCCACTTT
>.|TRBV27|15|TRBJ1-3|.
CASSSGLRTGNTIYF
TGTGCCAGCAGTTCCGGACTGAGGACCGGGAACACCATATATTTT
>.|TRBV5-4|14|TRBJ2-2|.
CASSLPSGGGELFF
TGTGCCAGCAGCTTGCCTAGTGGCGGCGGGGAGCTGTTTTTT
>.|TRBV5-4|17|TRBJ2-6|TRBD1
CASSRDRRAIGANVLTF
TGTGCCAGCAGTAGGGACAGGAGGGCTATTGGGGCCAACGTCCTGACTTTC
>.|TRBV18|19|TRBJ1-5|TRBD1
CASSPFEFLPGQGHQPQHF
TGTGCCAGCTCACCCTTCGAATTTCTACCGGGACAGGGTCATCAGCCCCAGCATTTT
>.|TRBV29-1|13|TRBJ2-5|TRBD2
CSVGGERAETQYF
TGCAGCGTCGGGGGGGAACGGGCGGAGACCCAGTACTTC
>.|TRBV6-5|14|TRBJ2-7|.
CASSYSTLIYEQYF
TGTGCCAGCAGTTACTCGACCTTGATCTACGAGCAGTACTTC
>.|TRBV19|15|TRBJ2-7|TRBD1
CASSLDRVYSYEQYF
TGTGCCAGTAGTTTGGACAGGGTCTATTCCTACGAGCAGTACTTC
>.|TRBV5-5|14|TRBJ1-6|.
CASSRGPPSGPLHF
TGTGCCAGCAGTCGCGGGCCCCCGAGTGGCCCCCTCCACTTT
>.|TRBV29-1|13|TRBJ2-7|.
CSVYPGPSYEQYF
TGCAGCGTTTACCCTGGACCGTCCTACGAGCAGTACTTC
>.|TRBV10-2|15|TRBJ1-5|.
CASNPQGIGNQPQHF
TGCGCCAGCAACCCCCAGGGGATTGGCAATCAGCCCCAGCATTTT
>once|TRBV4-3|15|TRBJ2-2|TRBD1
CASSPGQGTTGELFF
TGCGCCAGCAGCCCAGGACAGGGGACCACCGGGGAGCTGTTTTTT
>.|TRBV9|15|TRBJ2-5|.
CASSVRGINQETQYF
TGTGCCAGCAGCGTACGGGGGATTAATCAAGAGACCCAGTACTTC
>.|TRBV13|17|TRBJ1-1|.
CASSLGWSAGLPAQAFF
TGTGCCAGCAGCTTAGGATGGAGTGCGGGACTTCCCGCCCAAGCTTTCTTT
>once|TRBV30|14|TRBJ2-3|.
CAWTSLSSTDTQYF
TGTGCCTGGACTAGCCTATCTAGCACAGATACGCAGTATTTT
>.|TRBV5-1|14|TRBJ2-3|.
CASSLVGATDTQYF
TGCGCCAGCAGCTTGGTGGGAGCCACAGATACGCAGTATTTT
>.|TRBV30|15|TRBJ1-5|.
CAWSDPKEEWQPQHF
TGTGCCTGGAGTGACCCCAAGGAAGAGTGGCAGCCCCAGCATTTT
>once|TRBV3-1/TRBV3-2|14|TRBJ1-2|.
CASSQWTDSYGYTF
TGTGCCAGCAGCCAATGGACAGATTCCTATGGCTACACCTTC
>.|TRBV24-1|13|TRBJ2-3|TRBD1
CATSDFTGGELYF
TGTGCCACCAGTGATTTTACAGGGGGCGAGTTGTATTTT
>.|TRBV14|16|TRBJ2-3|.
CASSLKSSGSTDTQYF
TGTGCCAGCAGCCTCAAATCCAGCGGAAGCACAGATACGCAGTATTTT
>.|TRBV5-6|15|TRBJ2-3|TRBD1
CASSTSGQGTDTQYF
TGTGCCAGCAGCACATCGGGACAGGGCACAGATACGCAGTATTTT
>.|TRBV6-2/TRBV6-3|17|TRBJ2-1|TRBD2
CASSHIAGLSSYNEQFF
TGTGCCAGCAGCCACATAGCGGGCCTGAGCTCCTACAATGAGCAGTTCTTC
>.|TRBV12-5|16|TRBJ2-1|.
CASGWVVGSQGYEQFF
TGTGCTAGTGGTTGGGTGGTGGGTTCTCAGGGGTATGAGCAGTTCTTC
>.|TRBV19|14|TRBJ2-7|TRBD1
CASSKGQVNYEQYF
TGTGCCAGTAGTAAGGGACAGGTGAACTACGAGCAGTACTTC
>.|TRBV7-2|13|TRBJ2-5|.
CASSSPTQETQYF
TGTGCCAGCAGTAGCCCTACGCAAGAGACCCAGTACTTC
>.|TRBV7-2|16|TRBJ2-2|TRBD1
CASSLTGTANTGELFF
TGTGCCAGCAGCTTAACCGGGACAGCCAACACCGGGGAGCTGTTTTTT
>.|TRBV5-1|14|TRBJ1-4|.
CASSLAGLNEKLFF
TGCGCCAGCAGCTTGGCGGGACTTAATGAAAAACTGTTTTTT
>.|TRBV15|15|TRBJ2-3|TRBD2
CATSRGTSETDTQYF
TGTGCCACCAGCAGGGGGACTAGCGAAACAGATACGCAGTATTTT
>.|TRBV5-1|16|TRBJ1-2|TRBD1
CASSLEPGQGDYGYTF
TGCGCCAGCAGCCTAGAACCGGGACAGGGTGACTATGGCTACACCTTC
>.|TRBV30|13|TRBJ2-5|.
CAWRAGPVWAQYF
TGTGCCTGGAGGGCGGGTCCGGTATGGGCCCAGTACTTC
>few|TRBV30|12|TRBJ2-2|.
CAWSWSAGELFF
TGTGCCTGGAGTTGGAGTGCCGGGGAGCTGTTTTTT
>.|TRBV6-5|12|TRBJ1-2|.
CASRTANYGYTF
TGTGCCAGCAGGACAGCAAACTATGGCTACACCTTC
>.|TRBV4-3|14|TRBJ2-1|.
CASSQEDSDNEQFF
TGCGCCAGCAGCCAAGAGGACAGTGACAATGAGCAGTTCTTC
>.|TRBV7-6|13|TRBJ2-7|.
CASSSSSSYEQYF
TGTGCCAGCAGCTCAAGTTCTTCCTACGAGCAGTACTTC
>.|TRBV5-4|13|TRBJ2-7|.
CASSLPATYEQYF
TGTGCCAGCAGCCTCCCAGCGACGTACGAGCAGTACTTC
>once|TRBV5-4|14|TRBJ2-1|.
CASSLEASYNEQFF
TGTGCCAGCAGCTTGGAGGCCTCCTACAATGAGCAGTTCTTC
>.|TRBV30|15|TRBJ1-6|TRBD1
CAWSSGQGRVSPLHF
TGTGCCTGGAGTTCGGGACAGGGGAGGGTATCACCCCTCCACTTT
>.|TRBV4-3|14|TRBJ1-6|.
CASSTRDGFSPLHF
TGCGCCAGCAGCACCCGGGACGGCTTTTCACCCCTCCACTTT
>.|TRBV7-9|16|TRBJ2-5|.
CASSRIHGTRGETQYF
TGTGCCAGCAGCCGAATACATGGAACTCGGGGGGAGACCCAGTACTTC
>.|TRBV7-9|13|TRBJ1-1|.
CASRLTENTEAFF
TGTGCCAGCAGGTTGACAGAGAACACTGAAGCTTTCTTT
>.|TRBV5-1|15|TRBJ2-2|.
CASSLWLDLGGELFF
TGCGCCAGCAGCTTGTGGCTAGACTTAGGCGGGGAGCTGTTTTTT
>.|TRBV7-6|15|TRBJ1-6|TRBD1
CASSYADRDGPPLHF
TGTGCCAGCAGCTACGCTGACAGGGACGGTCCACCCCTCCACTTT
>once|TRBV10-3|17|TRBJ2-3|TRBD2
CAISESILAGITDTQYF
TGTGCCATCAGTGAGTCGATCCTAGCGGGCATCACAGATACGCAGTATTTT
>.|TRBV3-1/TRBV3-2|15|TRBJ1-6|.
CASSALRRSNSPLHF
TGTGCCAGCAGCGCGCTCCGCCGAAGTAATTCACCCCTCCACTTT
>.|TRBV6-5|15|TRBJ1-1|.
CASSLSAQGRAEAFF
TGTGCCAGCAGTCTTTCTGCCCAGGGGAGGGCTGAAGCTTTCTTT